The rows below give T cell receptor beta chains drawn from one sample of a study of blood T cell repertoires in COVID-19. Data came from immunoSEQ multiplex PCR; TCRdb stores just in-frame clones and leaves some out. Among about 190,000 clones listed, approximately 90% were seen once. Material for sequencing was PBMCs or T cells enriched from blood (not recorded which). All receptors derive from a woman aged 40 to 49 in a cohort exposed to, infected with or recovered from COVID-19 (not recorded which). The CDR3 runs from the conserved cysteine through the conserved F or W. A D gene is named only where the DNA matches it firmly. Not every row has a clone size; where given, it reads once, few, many or a size class.

clone size	J gene	V gene	D gene	CDR3 DNA	CDR3 protein
.	TRBJ1-2	TRBV5-1	TRBD1	TGCGCCAGCAGCCCGTTGAGACAGGGTTTGGGCTACACCTTC	CASSPLRQGLGYTF
few	TRBJ1-5	TRBV10-2	TRBD1	TGCGCCAGCAGTGATACAGGGGGCGGTCAGCCCCAGCATTTT	CASSDTGGGQPQHF
.	TRBJ2-5	TRBV13	.	TGTGCCAGCAGCTTTTCAGGGATTCAAGAGACCCAGTACTTC	CASSFSGIQETQYF
.	TRBJ1-2	TRBV14	TRBD1	TGTGCCAGCAGCCTCCTAGGGGGCGCGGATGGCTACACCTTC	CASSLLGGADGYTF
once	TRBJ2-1	TRBV6-6	.	TGTGCCAGCAGTTACGGGCTAAGAGTGTTTGAGCAGTTCTTC	CASSYGLRVFEQFF
.	TRBJ2-7	TRBV7-2	TRBD2	TGTGCCAGCAGCCCTAGGCTAGCGGGAGGGCTTGACTACGAGCAGTACTTC	CASSPRLAGGLDYEQYF
.	TRBJ2-1	TRBV19	.	TGTGCCAGTAGTTCCCACCGTTCGGAGAATTATGAGCAGTTCTTC	CASSSHRSENYEQFF
.	TRBJ2-1	TRBV20-1	TRBD2	TGCAGTGCTAGTCCCGGGACTAGCGATGAGCAGTTCTTC	CSASPGTSDEQFF
.	TRBJ1-6	TRBV6-2/TRBV6-3	TRBD1	TGTGCCAGCAGTCGCGGGACAGCCCTGTATAATTCACCCCTCCACTTT	CASSRGTALYNSPLHF
once	TRBJ1-1	TRBV12-3/TRBV12-4	.	TGTGCCAGCAGTGGGGCGTTCCCTGAAGCTTTCTTT	CASSGAFPEAFF
.	TRBJ1-5	TRBV27	.	TGTGCCAGCAGTTTATCTCCAGGGGCCGTGGGGCCCCAGCATTTT	CASSLSPGAVGPQHF
.	TRBJ1-2	TRBV4-1	TRBD1	TGCGCCAGCAGCCAAGGTTGGGGACAGGGTGCTGGCTACACCTTC	CASSQGWGQGAGYTF
.	TRBJ2-2	TRBV19	.	TGTGCCAGTTCGGAGGGATACGGGGAGCTGTTTTTT	CASSEGYGELFF
.	TRBJ2-1	TRBV28	TRBD2	TGTGCCAGCATCATGTTAGCCAGGGCTAGCGGGGGGTACAATGAGCAGTTCTTC	CASIMLARASGGYNEQFF
.	TRBJ2-7	TRBV3-1/TRBV3-2	TRBD1	TGTGCCAGCAGCCGAGGGACAGCGCTCTACTACGAGCAGTACTTC	CASSRGTALYYEQYF
once	TRBJ2-1	TRBV19	TRBD2	TGTGCCAGTAGCCCTGGGGCTAGCGGGTGGCCTACGCATGAGCAGTTCTTC	CASSPGASGWPTHEQFF
.	TRBJ1-2	TRBV29-1	.	TGCAGCGTTGACCGTAACTATGGCTACACCTTC	CSVDRNYGYTF
.	TRBJ1-2	TRBV19	.	TGTGCCAGTAGTGGAGTTGGGGGCTACACCTTC	CASSGVGGYTF
.	TRBJ1-1	TRBV5-4	TRBD1	TGTGCCAGCAGCGCGACCAGGGGGTGGAACACTGAAGCTTTCTTT	CASSATRGWNTEAFF
once	TRBJ2-2	TRBV6-4	.	TGTGCCAGCAGGGACACAGGGAAGGGATACACCGGGGAGCTGTTTTTT	CASRDTGKGYTGELFF
.	TRBJ1-2	TRBV19	TRBD1	TGTGCCAGTACCCATCGCCAGGGGGCGTTCTATGGCTACACCTTC	CASTHRQGAFYGYTF
.	TRBJ1-6	TRBV10-2	.	TGCGCCAGCAGACCCGGGGTGGGGAGTAATTCACCCCTCCACTTT	CASRPGVGSNSPLHF
few	TRBJ2-5	TRBV4-1	.	TGCGCCAGCAGCCAAATCGGGGGCCAAGAGACCCAGTACTTC	CASSQIGGQETQYF
.	TRBJ1-5	TRBV10-1	.	TGCGCCAGCAGTGAGTCGTTCGGTCAGCCCCAGCATTTT	CASSESFGQPQHF
once	TRBJ2-2	TRBV6-5	TRBD1	TGTGCCATCCGACAGGGGGCGAGGAGCACCGGGGAGCTGTTTTTT	CAIRQGARSTGELFF
.	TRBJ2-3	TRBV5-4	TRBD2	TGTGCCAGCAGCTTGGGGACTAGCGGGAGGGATACGCAGTATTTT	CASSLGTSGRDTQYF
.	TRBJ2-2	TRBV18	TRBD2	TGTGCCAGCTCACCGGGACTAGCGGGGGCCTTAAACACCGGGGAGCTGTTTTTT	CASSPGLAGALNTGELFF
.	TRBJ1-2	TRBV5-4	TRBD1	TGTGCCAGCAGCTTACCGGGACAGGGGATTAATGGCTACACCTTC	CASSLPGQGINGYTF
.	TRBJ2-7	TRBV7-2	.	TGTGCCAGCTCGGGAGTCCCAACCTACGAGCAGTACTTC	CASSGVPTYEQYF
.	TRBJ1-1	TRBV14	TRBD1	TGTGCCAGCAGCCCCTGGACAGGGGGAAACACTGAAGCTTTCTTT	CASSPWTGGNTEAFF
.	TRBJ1-2	TRBV9	TRBD1	TGTGCCAGCAGCTATACCGGGACAGGGGGTGATGGCTACACCTTC	CASSYTGTGGDGYTF
few	TRBJ1-1	TRBV12-3/TRBV12-4	.	TGTGCCAGCAGTTTCAAGGGGGCTGAAGCTTTCTTT	CASSFKGAEAFF
.	TRBJ1-2	TRBV10-3	.	TGTGCCATCAGTGAGGACGAGGGGGTTACCTATGGCTACACCTTC	CAISEDEGVTYGYTF
.	TRBJ1-3	TRBV4-1	.	TGCGCCAGCAGGGAGACCCTAACCAGTGGAAACACCATATATTTT	CASRETLTSGNTIYF
.	TRBJ1-2	TRBV5-6	TRBD1	TGTGCCAGCAGCTTGATGGGGACAGTTAACTATGGCTACACCTTC	CASSLMGTVNYGYTF
once	TRBJ2-2	TRBV30	TRBD1	TGTGCCTGGACCCTGGGACAGTATCTAACCGGGGAGCTGTTTTTT	CAWTLGQYLTGELFF
.	TRBJ2-3	TRBV6-5	TRBD1	TGTGCCAGCAGTTACTTGGCTCAGACAGGGGTAGATACGCAGTATTTT	CASSYLAQTGVDTQYF
.	TRBJ1-2	TRBV11-2	TRBD1	TGTGCCAGCAGCTCTCCCTATCCGGGGACAGGGAAGAAACTCTATGGCTACACCTTC	CASSSPYPGTGKKLYGYTF
.	TRBJ1-3	TRBV4-1	.	TGCGCCAGCAGCCAAACCCCGGGACTCTCTGGAAACACCATATATTTT	CASSQTPGLSGNTIYF
few	TRBJ1-1	TRBV5-1	.	TGCGCCAGCAGCTTTGGCCAGACTAACACTGAAGCTTTCTTT	CASSFGQTNTEAFF
.	TRBJ1-6	TRBV9	TRBD1	TGTGCCAGCAGCCCCCAGGGGGGCCGTAATTCACCCCTCCACTTT	CASSPQGGRNSPLHF
.	TRBJ1-4	TRBV6-5	.	TGTGCCAGCAGTTACTTCGGGTCTAATGAAAAACTGTTTTTT	CASSYFGSNEKLFF
.	TRBJ2-3	TRBV30	.	TGTGCCTGGAGGATGGCAAGGGAGGTAGATACGCAGTATTTT	CAWRMAREVDTQYF
.	TRBJ1-6	TRBV7-2	.	TGTGCCAGCAGCTGGGCAGGGGATGGTAATTCACCCCTCCACTTT	CASSWAGDGNSPLHF
.	TRBJ2-7	TRBV6-2/TRBV6-3	TRBD1	TGTGCCAGCAGTTACCCGACAGGGCTGGGGCAGTACTTC	CASSYPTGLGQYF
.	TRBJ1-1	TRBV5-1	.	TGCGCCAGCAGCTTGGGGTATGGGGAGGGCACTGAAGCTTTCTTT	CASSLGYGEGTEAFF
.	TRBJ2-3	TRBV7-9	.	TGTGCCGCGACCCGGGCAGGGGTTCAGTCTCTAGATACGCAGTATTTT	CAATRAGVQSLDTQYF
.	TRBJ1-4	TRBV6-6	.	TGTGCCAGCAGTCAAAAAACAGGGATAGCAACTAATGAAAAACTGTTTTTT	CASSQKTGIATNEKLFF
.	TRBJ2-7	TRBV27	TRBD1	TGTGCCAGCAGCCTGCTCGGACAGGGGCCCTACGAGCAGTACTTC	CASSLLGQGPYEQYF
.	TRBJ2-2	TRBV5-1	.	TGCGCCAGCAGCGGGAGTAACACCGGGGAGCTGTTTTTT	CASSGSNTGELFF
.	TRBJ1-2	TRBV6-4	TRBD1	TGTGCCAGCAGTGGTCCCTCGACAGGGGGCAGCTATGGCTACACCTTC	CASSGPSTGGSYGYTF
.	TRBJ1-1	TRBV5-4	TRBD1	TGTGCCAGCAGCTCAAACCGGGACAGCAAAGCTTTCTTT	CASSSNRDSKAFF